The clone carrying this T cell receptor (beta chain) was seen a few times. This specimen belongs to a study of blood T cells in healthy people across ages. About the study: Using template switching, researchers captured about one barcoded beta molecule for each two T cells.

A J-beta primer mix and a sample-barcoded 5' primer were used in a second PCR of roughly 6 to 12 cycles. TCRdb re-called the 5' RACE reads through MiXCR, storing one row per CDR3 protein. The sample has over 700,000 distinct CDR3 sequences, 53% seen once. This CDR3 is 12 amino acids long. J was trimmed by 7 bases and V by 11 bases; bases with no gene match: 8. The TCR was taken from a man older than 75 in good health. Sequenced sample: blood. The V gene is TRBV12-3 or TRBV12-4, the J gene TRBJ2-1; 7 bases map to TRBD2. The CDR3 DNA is TGTGCCGGGGGGGGTCTTCTGAATGAGCAGTTCTTC. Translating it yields CAGGGLLNEQFF.